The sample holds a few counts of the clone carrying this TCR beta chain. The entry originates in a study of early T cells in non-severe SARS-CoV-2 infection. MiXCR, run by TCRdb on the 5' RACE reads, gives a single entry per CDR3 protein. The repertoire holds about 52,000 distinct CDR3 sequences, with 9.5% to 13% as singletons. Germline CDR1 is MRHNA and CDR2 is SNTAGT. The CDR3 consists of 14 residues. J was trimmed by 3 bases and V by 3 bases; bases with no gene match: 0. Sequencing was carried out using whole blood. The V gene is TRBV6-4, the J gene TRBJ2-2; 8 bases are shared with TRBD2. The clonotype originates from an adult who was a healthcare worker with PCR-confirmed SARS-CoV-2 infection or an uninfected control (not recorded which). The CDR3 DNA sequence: TGTGCCAGCAGTGAGCGGGGGGACACCGGGGAGCTGTTTTTT. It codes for CASSERGDTGELFF.